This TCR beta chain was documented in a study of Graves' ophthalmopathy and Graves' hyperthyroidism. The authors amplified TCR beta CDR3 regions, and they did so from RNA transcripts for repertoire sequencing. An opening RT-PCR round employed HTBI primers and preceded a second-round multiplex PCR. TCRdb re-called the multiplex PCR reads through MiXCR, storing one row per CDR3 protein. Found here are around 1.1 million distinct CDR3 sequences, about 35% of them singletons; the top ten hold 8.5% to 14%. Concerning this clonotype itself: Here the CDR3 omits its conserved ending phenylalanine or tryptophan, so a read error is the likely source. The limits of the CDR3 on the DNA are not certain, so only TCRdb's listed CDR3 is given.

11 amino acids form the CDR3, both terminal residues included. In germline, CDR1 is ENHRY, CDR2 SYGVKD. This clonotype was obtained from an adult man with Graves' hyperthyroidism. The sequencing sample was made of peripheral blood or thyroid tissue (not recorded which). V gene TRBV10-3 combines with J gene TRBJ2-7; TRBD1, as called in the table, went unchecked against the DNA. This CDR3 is CAIDGQGLVLL.